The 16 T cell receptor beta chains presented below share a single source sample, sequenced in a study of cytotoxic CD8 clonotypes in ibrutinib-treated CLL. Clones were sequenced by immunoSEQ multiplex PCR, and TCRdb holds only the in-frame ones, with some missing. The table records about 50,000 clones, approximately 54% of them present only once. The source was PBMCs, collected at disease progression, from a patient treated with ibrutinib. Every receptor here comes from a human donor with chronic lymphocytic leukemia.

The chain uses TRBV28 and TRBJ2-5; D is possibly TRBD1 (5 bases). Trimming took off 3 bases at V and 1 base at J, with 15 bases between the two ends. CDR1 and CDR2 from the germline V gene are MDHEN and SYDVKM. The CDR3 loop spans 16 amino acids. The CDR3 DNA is TGTGCCAGCAGTTTTTCACGCGACAGTCCCCAAGAGACCCAGTACTTC. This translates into CASSFSRDSPQETQYF.

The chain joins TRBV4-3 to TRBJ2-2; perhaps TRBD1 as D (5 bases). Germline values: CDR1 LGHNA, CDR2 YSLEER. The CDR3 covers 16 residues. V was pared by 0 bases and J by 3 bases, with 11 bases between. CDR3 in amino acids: CASSQDPRVDTGELFF. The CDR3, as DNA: TGCGCCAGCAGCCAAGATCCCAGGGTAGACACCGGGGAGCTGTTTTTT.

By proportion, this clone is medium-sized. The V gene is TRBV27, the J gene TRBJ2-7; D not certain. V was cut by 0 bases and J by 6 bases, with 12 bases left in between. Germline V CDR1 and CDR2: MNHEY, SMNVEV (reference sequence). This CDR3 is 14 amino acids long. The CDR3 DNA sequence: TGTGCCAGCAGTTTATCCTACGGTGAGATCGAGCAGTACTTC. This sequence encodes CASSLSYGEIEQYF.

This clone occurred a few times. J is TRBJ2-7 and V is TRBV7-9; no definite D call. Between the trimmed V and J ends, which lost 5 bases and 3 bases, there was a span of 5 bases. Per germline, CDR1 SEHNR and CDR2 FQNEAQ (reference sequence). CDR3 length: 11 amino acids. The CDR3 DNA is TGTGCCAGCAGCAAAAGCTACGAGCAGTACTTC. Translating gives CASSKSYEQYF.

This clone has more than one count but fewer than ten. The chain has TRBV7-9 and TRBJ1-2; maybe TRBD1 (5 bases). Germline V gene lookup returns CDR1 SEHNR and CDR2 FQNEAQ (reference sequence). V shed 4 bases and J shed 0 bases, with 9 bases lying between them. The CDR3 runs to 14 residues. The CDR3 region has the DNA TGTGCCAGCAGCTCCAGGGCAGCTAACTATGGCTACACCTTC. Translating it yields CASSSRAANYGYTF.

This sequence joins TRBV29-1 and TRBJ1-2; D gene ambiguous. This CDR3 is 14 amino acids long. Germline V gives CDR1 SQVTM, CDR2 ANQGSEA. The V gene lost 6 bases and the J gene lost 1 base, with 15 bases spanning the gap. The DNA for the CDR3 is TGCAGCGTAGGACCCCGGCAGAGTAACTATGGCTACACCTTC. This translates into CSVGPRQSNYGYTF. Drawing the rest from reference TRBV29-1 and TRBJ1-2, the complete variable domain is SAVISQKPSRDICQRGTSLTIQCQVDSQVTMMFWYRQQPGQSLTLIATANQGSEATYESGFVIDKFPISRPNLTFSTLTVSNMSPEDSSIYLCSVGPRQSNYGYTFGSGTRLTVV.

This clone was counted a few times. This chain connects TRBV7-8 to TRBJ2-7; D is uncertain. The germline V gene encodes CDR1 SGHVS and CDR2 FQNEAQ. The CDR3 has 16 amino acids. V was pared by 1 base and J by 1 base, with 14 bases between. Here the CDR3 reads CASSLEGELTSYEQYF. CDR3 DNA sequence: TGTGCCAGCAGCTTAGAGGGCGAACTTACATCCTACGAGCAGTACTTC.

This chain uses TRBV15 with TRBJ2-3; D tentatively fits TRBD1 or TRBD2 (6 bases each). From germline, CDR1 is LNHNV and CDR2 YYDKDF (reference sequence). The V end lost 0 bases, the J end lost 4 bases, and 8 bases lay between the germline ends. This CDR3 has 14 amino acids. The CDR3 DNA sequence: TGTGCCACCAGCAGAGAAGGGGGGTCAGATACGCAGTATTTT. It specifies CATSREGGSDTQYF.

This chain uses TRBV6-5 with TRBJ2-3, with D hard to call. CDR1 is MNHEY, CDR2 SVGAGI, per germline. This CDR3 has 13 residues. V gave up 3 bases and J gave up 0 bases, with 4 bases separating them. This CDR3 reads CASSYLSTDTQYF. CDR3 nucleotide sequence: TGTGCCAGCAGTTATCTGAGCACAGATACGCAGTATTTT.

The CDR3 nucleotides are TGTGCCAGCAGAGGGGGACCAGGCTACGAGCAGTACTTC. This codes for CASRGGPGYEQYF. The V and J genes are TRBV28 and TRBJ2-7, with TRBD1 as a possible D gene (6 bases). CDR1 and CDR2 (germline): MDHEN, SYDVKM. The CDR3 spans 13 residues. Trimming removed 6 bases at V and 3 bases at J, with 12 bases between.

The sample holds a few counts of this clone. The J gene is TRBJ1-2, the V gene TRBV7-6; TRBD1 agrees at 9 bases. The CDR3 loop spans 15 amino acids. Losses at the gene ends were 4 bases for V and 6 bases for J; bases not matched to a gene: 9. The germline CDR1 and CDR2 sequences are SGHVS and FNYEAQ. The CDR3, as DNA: TGTGCCAGCAGCTCGGGACAGGGATATGAGAATGGCTACACCTTC. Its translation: CASSSGQGYENGYTF.

Written as DNA, the CDR3 is TGTGCCAGCAGTTCCAATCGACAGGGCGCCAAAGAGACCCAGTACTTC. It yields the protein CASSSNRQGAKETQYF. This chain connects TRBV27 to TRBJ2-5, with 7 positions matching TRBD1. The CDR3 spans 16 residues. Germline CDR1 MNHEY, CDR2 SMNVEV (reference sequence). With 4 bases clipped from V and 3 bases from J, the junction kept 11 bases outside the gene matches.

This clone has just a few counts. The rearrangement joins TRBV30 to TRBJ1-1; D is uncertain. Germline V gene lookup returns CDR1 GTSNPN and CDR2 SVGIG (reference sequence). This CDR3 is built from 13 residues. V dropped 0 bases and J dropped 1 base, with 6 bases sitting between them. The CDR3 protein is CAWSVRENTEAFF. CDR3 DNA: TGTGCCTGGAGTGTAAGGGAGAACACTGAAGCTTTCTTT. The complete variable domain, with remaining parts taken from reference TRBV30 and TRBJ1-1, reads SQTIHQWPATLVQPVGSPLSLECTVEGTSNPNLYWYRQAAGRGLQLLFYSVGIGQISSEVPQNLSASRPQDRQFILSSKKLLLSDSGFYLCAWSVRENTEAFFGQGTRLTVV.

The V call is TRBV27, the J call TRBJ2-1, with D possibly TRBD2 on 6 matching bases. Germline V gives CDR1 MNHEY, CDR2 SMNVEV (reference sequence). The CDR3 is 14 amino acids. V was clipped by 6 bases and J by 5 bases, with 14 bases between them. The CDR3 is CASRPGLWNNEQFF. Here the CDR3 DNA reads TGTGCCAGCAGGCCGGGACTCTGGAACAATGAGCAGTTCTTC.

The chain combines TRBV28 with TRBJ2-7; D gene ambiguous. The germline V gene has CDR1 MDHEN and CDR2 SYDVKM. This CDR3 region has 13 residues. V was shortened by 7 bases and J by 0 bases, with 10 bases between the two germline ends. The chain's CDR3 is CASIGGYSYEQYF. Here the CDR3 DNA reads TGTGCCAGCATCGGTGGGTACTCCTACGAGCAGTACTTC. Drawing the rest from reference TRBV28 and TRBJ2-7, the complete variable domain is DVKVTQSSRYLVKRTGEKVFLECVQDMDHENMFWYRQDPGLGLRLIYFSYDVKMKEKGDIPEGYSVSREKKERFSLILESASTNQTSMYLCASIGGYSYEQYFGPGTRLTVT.

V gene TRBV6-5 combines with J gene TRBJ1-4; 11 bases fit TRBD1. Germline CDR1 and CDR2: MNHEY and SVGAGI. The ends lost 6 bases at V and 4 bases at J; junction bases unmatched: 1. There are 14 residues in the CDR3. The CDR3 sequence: CASRGQGVNEKLFF. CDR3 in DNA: TGTGCCAGCAGGGGACAGGGGGTTAATGAAAAACTGTTTTTT.